The clone carrying this T cell receptor beta chain appeared many times. This entry belongs to a study of tumor-infiltrating lymphocytes in primary liver carcinoma. In germline, CDR1 is SGHRS, CDR2 YFSETQ. The V and J ends lost 0 bases and 1 base, in that order; junction bases with no gene match: 1. The CDR3 consists of 15 residues. The authors made TCR beta cDNA from 400 to 550 ng total RNA with a constant-region primer. Three nested multiplex PCR rounds, a slightly modified ARM-PCR method, built the TCR beta libraries. Primers for the first two PCR rounds were TRBV1-TRBV30 forward primers and a C-beta reverse primer (approximately 10 cycles per round). MiXCR was run by TCRdb on the multiplex PCR reads, yielding one entry per CDR3 protein. The sample holds about 97,000 distinct CDR3 sequences, 55% to 80% seen once. From unsorted bulk tissue weighing about 20-32 mg, DNA and RNA were co-extracted. Chronic HBV infection was present in the patients, who were treatment-naive.

The rearrangement links TRBV5-1 to TRBJ2-4; TRBD1 agrees at 7 bases. The clonotype comes from a woman aged 55-69 years with primary liver carcinoma and hepatitis B virus infection. Sequencing used liver tumor tissue from sampling region 2. Subset: tumor region T2, inferior pole. As DNA, the CDR3 is TGCGCCAGCAGCTTGGTACAGGGGGCCAAAAACATTCAGTACTTC. It encodes CASSLVQGAKNIQYF.